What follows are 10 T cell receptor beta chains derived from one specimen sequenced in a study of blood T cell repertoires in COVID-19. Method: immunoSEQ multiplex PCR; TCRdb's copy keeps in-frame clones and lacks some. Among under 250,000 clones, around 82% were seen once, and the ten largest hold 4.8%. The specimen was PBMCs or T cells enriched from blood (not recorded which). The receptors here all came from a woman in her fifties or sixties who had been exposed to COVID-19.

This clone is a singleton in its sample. CDR3 sequence: CASLGQSRNQPQHF. CDR3 nucleotide sequence: TGTGCCAGCCTCGGACAGAGCCGCAATCAGCCCCAGCATTTT. The rearrangement joins TRBV21-1 to TRBJ1-5; TRBD1 is the table's D call, not checked against the DNA. TRBV21-1 counts as a pseudogene. The CDR3 length is 14 residues.

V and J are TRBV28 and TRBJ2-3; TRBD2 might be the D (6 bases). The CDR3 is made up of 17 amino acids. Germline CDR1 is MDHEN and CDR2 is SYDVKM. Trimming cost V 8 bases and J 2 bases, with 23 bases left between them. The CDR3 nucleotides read TGTGCCAGCCCTAGGGCCGGGACTCAAATCTTCACAGATACGCAGTATTTT. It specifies CASPRAGTQIFTDTQYF.

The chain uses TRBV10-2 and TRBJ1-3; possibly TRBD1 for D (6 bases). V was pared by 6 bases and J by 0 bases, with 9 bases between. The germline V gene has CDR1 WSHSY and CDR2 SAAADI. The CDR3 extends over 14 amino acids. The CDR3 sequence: CASRGAGSGNTIYF. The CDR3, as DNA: TGCGCCAGCAGGGGGGCAGGCTCTGGAAACACCATATATTTT.

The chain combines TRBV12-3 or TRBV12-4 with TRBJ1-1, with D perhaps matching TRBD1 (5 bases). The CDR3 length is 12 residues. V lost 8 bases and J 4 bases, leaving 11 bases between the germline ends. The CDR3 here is CASCRGSTEAFF. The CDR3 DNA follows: TGTGCCAGCTGTAGGGGTAGCACTGAAGCTTTCTTT.

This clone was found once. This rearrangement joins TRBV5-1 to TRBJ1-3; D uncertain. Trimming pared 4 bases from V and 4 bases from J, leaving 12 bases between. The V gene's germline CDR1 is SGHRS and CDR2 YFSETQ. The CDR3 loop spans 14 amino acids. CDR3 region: CASSDASQGNTIYF. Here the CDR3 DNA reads TGCGCCAGCAGCGACGCCTCACAGGGAAACACCATATATTTT.

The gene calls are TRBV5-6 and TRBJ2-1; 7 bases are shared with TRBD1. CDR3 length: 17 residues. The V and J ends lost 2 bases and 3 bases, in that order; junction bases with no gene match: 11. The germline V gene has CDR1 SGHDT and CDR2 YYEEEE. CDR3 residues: CASSFPTGTDFYNEQFF. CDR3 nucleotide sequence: TGTGCCAGCAGCTTCCCTACCGGGACAGATTTCTACAATGAGCAGTTCTTC.

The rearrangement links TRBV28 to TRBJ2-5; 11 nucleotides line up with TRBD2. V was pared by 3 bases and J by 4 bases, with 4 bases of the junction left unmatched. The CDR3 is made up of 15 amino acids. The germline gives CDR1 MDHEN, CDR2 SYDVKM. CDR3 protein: CASSFFSGGAETQYF. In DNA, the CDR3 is TGTGCCAGCAGTTTTTTTAGCGGGGGGGCAGAGACCCAGTACTTC.

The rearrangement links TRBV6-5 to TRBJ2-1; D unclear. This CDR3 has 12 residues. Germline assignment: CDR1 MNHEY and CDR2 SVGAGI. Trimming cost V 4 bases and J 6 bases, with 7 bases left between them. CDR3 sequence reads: CASSLIRNEQFF. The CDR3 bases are TGTGCCAGCAGTTTAATCCGCAATGAGCAGTTCTTC.

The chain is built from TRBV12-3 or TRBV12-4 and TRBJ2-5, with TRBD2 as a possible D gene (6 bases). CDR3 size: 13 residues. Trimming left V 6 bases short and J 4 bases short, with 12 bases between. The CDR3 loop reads CASSPGERETQYF. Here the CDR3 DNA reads TGTGCCAGCAGCCCGGGGGAGCGAGAGACCCAGTACTTC.

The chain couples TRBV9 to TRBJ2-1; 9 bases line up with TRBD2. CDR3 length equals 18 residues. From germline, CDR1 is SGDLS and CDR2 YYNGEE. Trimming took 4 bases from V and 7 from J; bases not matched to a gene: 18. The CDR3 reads CASSPPAGGKGHRNEQFF. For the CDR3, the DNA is TGTGCCAGCAGCCCCCCGGCGGGAGGGAAAGGACACAGGAATGAGCAGTTCTTC.